The rows below give T cell receptor beta chains drawn from one sample of a study of OX40 agonist ivuxolimab in advanced cancers. Some clones are missing from TCRdb's copy, which holds only in-frame ones; the method was immunoSEQ multiplex PCR. The sample contains tens of thousands of clones, roughly 87% of which appear only once. Sequences were derived from CD4+ or CD8+ T cells sorted from blood, sampled in a trial of the OX40 agonist ivuxolimab. The receptors stem from an adult with an advanced solid tumor such as melanoma, head and neck, liver or kidney cancer. Each CDR3 is given without its conserved first and last residue. Each record gives: J gene, clone size, V gene, CDR3 protein. Clone size, where shown, is once, few, many, or a class for clones that have expanded.

j_call: TRBJ2-2; clone_size: NA; v_call: TRBV5-1; cdr3_aa: ASSLDPIAGELF
j_call: TRBJ1-1; clone_size: NA; v_call: TRBV5-4; cdr3_aa: ASSFPGTGNTEAF
j_call: TRBJ1-1; clone_size: few; v_call: TRBV18; cdr3_aa: ASSPREGNTEAF
j_call: TRBJ2-3; clone_size: NA; v_call: TRBV18; cdr3_aa: ATSDLKGADTQY
j_call: TRBJ2-4; clone_size: NA; v_call: TRBV28; cdr3_aa: ASSYRTSNIQY
j_call: TRBJ2-7; clone_size: NA; v_call: TRBV28; cdr3_aa: ASSVLAGETYEQY
j_call: TRBJ1-5; clone_size: few; v_call: TRBV10-3; cdr3_aa: AISQGSNQPQH
j_call: TRBJ2-7; clone_size: NA; v_call: TRBV9; cdr3_aa: ASSPRMNDYEQY
j_call: TRBJ2-5; clone_size: NA; v_call: TRBV7-6; cdr3_aa: ASSLGEAQVETQY
j_call: TRBJ2-7; clone_size: NA; v_call: TRBV5-4; cdr3_aa: ASSLPAGTSYEQY
j_call: TRBJ2-5; clone_size: NA; v_call: TRBV5-1; cdr3_aa: ASSSTGQFQETQY
j_call: TRBJ2-5; clone_size: once; v_call: TRBV5-6; cdr3_aa: ASSLRSLAGERTRRAQY
j_call: TRBJ2-1; clone_size: NA; v_call: TRBV4-1; cdr3_aa: ASSQVALAGEQF
j_call: TRBJ2-1; clone_size: NA; v_call: TRBV6-5; cdr3_aa: ASGDEQGQF
j_call: TRBJ1-1; clone_size: NA; v_call: TRBV7-9; cdr3_aa: ASSSQGGAGAF
j_call: TRBJ1-1; clone_size: few; v_call: TRBV9; cdr3_aa: ASSPRMNTEAF
j_call: TRBJ1-4; clone_size: few; v_call: TRBV28; cdr3_aa: ASRQSRSAGTTNEKLF
j_call: TRBJ2-3; clone_size: NA; v_call: TRBV7-2; cdr3_aa: ASSTTGTDTQY
j_call: TRBJ2-7; clone_size: NA; v_call: TRBV7-2; cdr3_aa: ASSTVYEQY
j_call: TRBJ2-5; clone_size: NA; v_call: TRBV9; cdr3_aa: ASSVSSGGFQETQY
j_call: TRBJ1-1; clone_size: NA; v_call: TRBV27; cdr3_aa: ASKAVAYTEAF
j_call: TRBJ1-2; clone_size: NA; v_call: TRBV28; cdr3_aa: ASRPPDRGFYGYT
j_call: TRBJ2-7; clone_size: NA; v_call: TRBV7-8; cdr3_aa: ASQLLASGASYEQY
j_call: TRBJ2-1; clone_size: NA; v_call: TRBV11-2; cdr3_aa: ASSLEAGLSYNEQF
j_call: TRBJ2-7; clone_size: NA; v_call: TRBV5-4; cdr3_aa: ASSSTSYEQY
j_call: TRBJ1-6; clone_size: NA; v_call: TRBV19; cdr3_aa: ASSIREGWTPLH
j_call: TRBJ2-7; clone_size: NA; v_call: TRBV29-1; cdr3_aa: SVEEDTFGRNSYEQY
j_call: TRBJ2-3; clone_size: NA; v_call: TRBV2; cdr3_aa: ASQLAGAWDTQY
j_call: TRBJ1-2; clone_size: NA; v_call: TRBV5-1; cdr3_aa: ASSLEGHHSYGYT
j_call: TRBJ2-5; clone_size: NA; v_call: TRBV6-1; cdr3_aa: ASSEVLSQPPKTQY
j_call: TRBJ2-1; clone_size: NA; v_call: TRBV5-4; cdr3_aa: ASSWGLASSYNEQF
j_call: TRBJ1-4; clone_size: NA; v_call: TRBV7-8; cdr3_aa: ASSATDTARNEKLF
j_call: TRBJ1-4; clone_size: once; v_call: TRBV19; cdr3_aa: ASRNLGTHEKLF
j_call: TRBJ2-1; clone_size: NA; v_call: TRBV27; cdr3_aa: ASSPWGKGANEQF
j_call: TRBJ2-3; clone_size: NA; v_call: TRBV2; cdr3_aa: ASSVDRGPADTQY
j_call: TRBJ2-7; clone_size: NA; v_call: TRBV5-1; cdr3_aa: ASSLGGTAGYEQY
j_call: TRBJ2-6; clone_size: NA; v_call: TRBV9; cdr3_aa: ASSAQGSGANVLT
j_call: TRBJ2-1; clone_size: once; v_call: TRBV15; cdr3_aa: VSDEQF